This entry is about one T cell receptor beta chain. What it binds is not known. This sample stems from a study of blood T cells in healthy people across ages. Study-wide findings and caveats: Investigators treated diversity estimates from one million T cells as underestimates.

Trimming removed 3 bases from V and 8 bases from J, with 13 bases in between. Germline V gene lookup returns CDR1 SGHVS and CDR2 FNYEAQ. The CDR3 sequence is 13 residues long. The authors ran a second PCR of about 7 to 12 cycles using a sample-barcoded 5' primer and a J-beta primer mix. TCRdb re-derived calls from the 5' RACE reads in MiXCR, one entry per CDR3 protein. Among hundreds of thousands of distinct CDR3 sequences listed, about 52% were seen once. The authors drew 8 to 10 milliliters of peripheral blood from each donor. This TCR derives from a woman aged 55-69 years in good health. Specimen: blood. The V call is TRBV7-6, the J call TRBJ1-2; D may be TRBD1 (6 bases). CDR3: CASSFAQGKGYTF. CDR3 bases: TGTGCCAGCAGCTTCGCGCAGGGGAAAGGCTACACCTTC. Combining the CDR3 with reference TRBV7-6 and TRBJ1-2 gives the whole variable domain GAGVSQSPRYKVTKRGQDVALRCDPISGHVSLYWYRQALGQGPEFLTYFNYEAQQDKSGLPNDRFSAERPEGSISTLTIQRTEQRDSAMYRCASSFAQGKGYTFGSGTRLTVV.